A selection of T cell receptor beta chains follows, all from one sample in a study of T cell responses to AZD1222 COVID-19 vaccine. This table comes from immunoSEQ multiplex PCR, and its TCRdb copy is limited to in-frame clones, with some not included. The table lists approximately 100,000 clones, approximately 81% of them singletons, with 4.5% in the top ten. The material sequenced was peripheral blood, taken 28 days after the second AZD1222 dose. All receptors come from an adult who received the AZD1222 COVID-19 vaccine. CDR3s include the opening cysteine and the closing phenylalanine or tryptophan. The D gene is left open where the match is weak. The size field is filled for only some rows; it gives once, few, many or a size class.

d_gene	v_gene	j_gene	abundance	CDR3aa	CDR3nt
TRBD1	TRBV3-1/TRBV3-2	TRBJ1-6	NA	CASSRPGGSPLHF	TGTGCCAGCAGCCGTCCAGGGGGTTCACCCCTCCACTTT
TRBD1	TRBV19	TRBJ1-5	NA	CASSIRGGPLNSNQPQHF	TGTGCCAGTAGTATCAGGGGGGGCCCTCTTAATAGCAATCAGCCCCAGCATTTT
NA	TRBV9	TRBJ1-1	NA	CASSYRAETEAFF	TGTGCCAGCAGTTACAGGGCAGAGACTGAAGCTTTCTTT
TRBD1	TRBV28	TRBJ1-4	NA	CASSLRPGTGNEKLFF	TGTGCCAGCAGCCTCCGTCCCGGGACAGGGAATGAAAAACTGTTTTTT
TRBD2	TRBV5-1	TRBJ2-7	few	CASSLVSSGSNEQYF	TGCGCCAGCAGCTTGGTTTCTAGCGGGAGTAACGAGCAGTACTTC
NA	TRBV7-2	TRBJ2-7	NA	CASSLGSYEQYF	TGTGCCAGCAGCTTAGGGTCCTACGAGCAGTACTTC
NA	TRBV11-2	TRBJ2-7	few	CASSSRGEGSYEQYF	TGTGCCAGCAGCTCCAGGGGGGAGGGCTCCTACGAGCAGTACTTC
TRBD2	TRBV15	TRBJ2-2	once	CATSRDYAGAPNSGELFF	TGTGCCACCAGCAGAGACTACGCGGGAGCGCCAAACAGCGGGGAGCTGTTTTTT
TRBD2	TRBV19	TRBJ2-1	NA	CASRGSGEGGYNEQFF	TGTGCCAGTAGGGGTAGCGGGGAAGGTGGCTACAATGAGCAGTTCTTC
NA	TRBV5-1	TRBJ2-5	once	CASSLAGQGETQYF	TGCGCCAGCAGCTTGGCCGGGCAGGGCGAGACCCAGTACTTC